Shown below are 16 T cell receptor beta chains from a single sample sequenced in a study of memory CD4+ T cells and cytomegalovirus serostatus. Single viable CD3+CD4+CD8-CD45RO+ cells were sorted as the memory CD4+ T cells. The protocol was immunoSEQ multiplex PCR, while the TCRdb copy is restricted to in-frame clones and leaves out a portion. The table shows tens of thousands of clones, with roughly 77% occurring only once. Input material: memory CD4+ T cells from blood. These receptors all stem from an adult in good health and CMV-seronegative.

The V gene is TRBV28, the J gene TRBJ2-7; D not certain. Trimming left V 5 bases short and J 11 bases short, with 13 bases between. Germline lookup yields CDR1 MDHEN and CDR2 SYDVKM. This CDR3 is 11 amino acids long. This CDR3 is CASSSTGRKYF. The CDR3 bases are TGTGCCAGCAGTAGCACGGGTCGGAAGTACTTC. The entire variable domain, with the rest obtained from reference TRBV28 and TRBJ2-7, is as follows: DVKVTQSSRYLVKRTGEKVFLECVQDMDHENMFWYRQDPGLGLRLIYFSYDVKMKEKGDIPEGYSVSREKKERFSLILESASTNQTSMYLCASSSTGRKYFGPGTRLTVT.

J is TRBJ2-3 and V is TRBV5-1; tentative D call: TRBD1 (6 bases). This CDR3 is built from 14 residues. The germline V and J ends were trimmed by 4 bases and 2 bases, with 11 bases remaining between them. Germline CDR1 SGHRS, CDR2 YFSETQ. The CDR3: CASSMGHLTDTQYF. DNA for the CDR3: TGCGCCAGCAGCATGGGACACCTCACAGATACGCAGTATTTT.

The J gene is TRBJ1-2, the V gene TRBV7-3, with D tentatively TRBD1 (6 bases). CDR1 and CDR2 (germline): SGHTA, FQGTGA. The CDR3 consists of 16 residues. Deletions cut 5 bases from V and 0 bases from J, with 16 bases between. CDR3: CASSRTTGLANYGYTF. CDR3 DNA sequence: TGTGCCAGCAGCCGGACTACAGGGTTAGCTAACTATGGCTACACCTTC.

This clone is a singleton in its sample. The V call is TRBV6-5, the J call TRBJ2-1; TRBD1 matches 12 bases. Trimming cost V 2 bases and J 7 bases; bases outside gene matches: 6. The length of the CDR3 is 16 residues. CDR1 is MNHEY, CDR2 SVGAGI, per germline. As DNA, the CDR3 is TGTGCCAGCAGTTACGCGGGACAGGGGGCGAGGAATGAGCAGTTCTTC. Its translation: CASSYAGQGARNEQFF.

The CDR3 coding sequence is TGTGCCAGCAGTGAAGCGCAAGGAAACACCATATATTTT. It translates to CASSEAQGNTIYF. The chain is built from TRBV2 and TRBJ1-3, with D uncertain. This CDR3 region has 13 residues. The V and J ends lost 0 bases and 4 bases respectively, with 4 bases between them. Germline assignment: CDR1 SNHLY and CDR2 FYNNEI. Using reference TRBV2 and TRBJ1-3 for the parts outside the CDR3, the full variable domain is EPEVTQTPSHQVTQMGQEVILRCVPISNHLYFYWYRQILGQKVEFLVSFYNNEISEKSEIFDDQFSVERPDGSNFTLKIRSTKLEDSAMYFCASSEAQGNTIYFGEGSWLTVV.

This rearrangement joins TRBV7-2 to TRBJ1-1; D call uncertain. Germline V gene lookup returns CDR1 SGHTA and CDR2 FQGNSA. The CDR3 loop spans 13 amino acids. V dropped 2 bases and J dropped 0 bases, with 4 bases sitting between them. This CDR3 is CASSLWMNTEAFF. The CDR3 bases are TGTGCCAGCAGCTTATGGATGAACACTGAAGCTTTCTTT. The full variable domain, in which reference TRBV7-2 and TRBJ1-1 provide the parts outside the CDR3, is GAGVSQSPSNKVTEKGKDVELRCDPISGHTALYWYRQSLGQGLEFLIYFQGNSAPDKSGLPSDRFSAERTGGSVSTLTIQRTQQEDSAVYLCASSLWMNTEAFFGQGTRLTVV.

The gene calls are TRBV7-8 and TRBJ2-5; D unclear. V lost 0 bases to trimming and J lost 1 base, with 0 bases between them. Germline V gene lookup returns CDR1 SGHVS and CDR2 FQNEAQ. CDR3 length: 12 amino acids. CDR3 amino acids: CASSLAQETQYF. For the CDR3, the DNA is TGTGCCAGCAGCTTAGCCCAAGAGACCCAGTACTTC.

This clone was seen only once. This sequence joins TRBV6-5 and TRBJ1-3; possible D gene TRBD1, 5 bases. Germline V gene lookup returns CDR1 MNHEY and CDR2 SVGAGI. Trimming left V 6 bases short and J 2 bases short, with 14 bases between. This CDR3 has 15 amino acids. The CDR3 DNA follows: TGTGCCAGCAGAGTCAGTGGGGCTGCTGGAAACACCATATATTTT. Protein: CASRVSGAAGNTIYF.

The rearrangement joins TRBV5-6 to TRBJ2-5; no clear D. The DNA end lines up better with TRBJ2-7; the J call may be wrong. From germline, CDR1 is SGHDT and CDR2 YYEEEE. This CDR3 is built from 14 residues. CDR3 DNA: TGTGCCAGCAGCTTGGTAGGGATCCCCTACGAGCAGTACTTC. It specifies CASSLVGIPYEQYF.

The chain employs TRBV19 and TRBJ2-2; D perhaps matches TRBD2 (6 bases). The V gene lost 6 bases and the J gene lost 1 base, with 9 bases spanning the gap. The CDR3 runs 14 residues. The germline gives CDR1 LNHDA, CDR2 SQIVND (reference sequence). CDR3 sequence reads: CASRWRENTGELFF. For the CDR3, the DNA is TGTGCCAGTAGATGGAGGGAGAACACCGGGGAGCTGTTTTTT.

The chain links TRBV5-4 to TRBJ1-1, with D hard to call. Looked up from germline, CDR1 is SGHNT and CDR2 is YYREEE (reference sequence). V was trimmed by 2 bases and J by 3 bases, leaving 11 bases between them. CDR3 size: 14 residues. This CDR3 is CASSFFRSYTEAFF. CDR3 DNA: TGTGCCAGCAGCTTCTTTCGGTCCTACACTGAAGCTTTCTTT. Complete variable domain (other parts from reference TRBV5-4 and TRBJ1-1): ETGVTQSPTHLIKTRGQQVTLRCSSQSGHNTVSWYQQALGQGPQFIFQYYREEENGRGNFPPRFSGLQFPNYSSELNVNALELDDSALYLCASSFFRSYTEAFFGQGTRLTVV.

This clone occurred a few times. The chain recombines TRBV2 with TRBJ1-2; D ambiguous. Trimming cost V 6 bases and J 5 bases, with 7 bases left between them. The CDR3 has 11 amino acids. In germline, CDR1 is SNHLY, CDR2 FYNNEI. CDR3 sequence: CASRVTYGYTF. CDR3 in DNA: TGTGCCAGCAGAGTTACTTATGGCTACACCTTC.

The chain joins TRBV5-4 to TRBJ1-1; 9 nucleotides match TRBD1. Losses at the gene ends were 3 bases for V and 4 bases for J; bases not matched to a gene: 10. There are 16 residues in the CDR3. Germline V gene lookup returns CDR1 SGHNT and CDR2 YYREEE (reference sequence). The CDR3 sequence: CASSSSDRGGLTEAFF. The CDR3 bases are TGTGCCAGCAGCTCCTCGGACAGGGGAGGTCTCACTGAAGCTTTCTTT.

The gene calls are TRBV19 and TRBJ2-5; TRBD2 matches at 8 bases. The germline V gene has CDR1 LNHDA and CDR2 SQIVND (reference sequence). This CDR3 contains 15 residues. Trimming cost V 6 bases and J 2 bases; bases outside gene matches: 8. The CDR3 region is CASSPQRGTQETQYF. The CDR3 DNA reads TGTGCCAGTAGCCCCCAGCGGGGGACACAAGAGACCCAGTACTTC.

For the CDR3, the DNA is TGTGCCAGCAGCGCGGGAAAGGGGAGCGGGGGGCCCACAGATACGCAGTATTTT. Protein product: CASSAGKGSGGPTDTQYF. The chain links TRBV25-1 to TRBJ2-3; TRBD2 agrees at 9 bases. With V trimmed by 6 bases and J by 2 bases, 15 bases remained unmatched. Germline lookup yields CDR1 MGHDK and CDR2 SYGVNS. The CDR3 runs to 18 residues.

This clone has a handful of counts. DNA of the CDR3: TGTGCCAGCAGCCAAGATGCGGGCAGGCCTCCCGCCACCGGGGAGCTGTTTTTT. Translating it yields CASSQDAGRPPATGELFF. The chain is built from TRBV4-2 and TRBJ2-2, with D maybe TRBD2 (5 bases). The germline V and J ends were trimmed by 0 bases and 4 bases, with 18 bases remaining between them. Germline V gives CDR1 LGHNA, CDR2 YNFKEQ. The CDR3 covers 18 residues.